The 18 T cell receptor beta chains below all came from one sample that was sequenced in a study of blood T cell repertoires in COVID-19. The data were produced by immunoSEQ multiplex PCR, yet TCRdb's version contains in-frame clones alone and is incomplete. The table has roughly 670,000 clones, around 89% seen once. Source material: peripheral blood. Source of these receptors: a woman between 18 and 30 years old with acute or convalescent COVID-19.

This chain joins TRBV24-1 and TRBJ2-2, with 14 bases aligning to TRBD2. Trimming took 3 bases from V and 2 from J; bases not matched to a gene: 10. The CDR3 sequence is 20 residues long. From germline, CDR1 is KGHDR and CDR2 SFDVKD. CDR3 DNA sequence: TGTGCCACCAGTGATCAATGGGGACTAGCGGGGGCCTTCAACACCGGGGAGCTGTTTTTT. Amino acid sequence: CATSDQWGLAGAFNTGELFF.

This chain joins TRBV24-1 and TRBJ2-1, with a weak D call TRBD2 (5 bases). Germline V gene data show CDR1 as KGHDR and CDR2 as SFDVKD. There are 14 residues in the CDR3. Between the trimmed V and J ends, which lost 8 bases and 9 bases, there was a span of 19 bases. CDR3 residues: CATISGVGDSEQFF. The CDR3 nucleotides are TGTGCCACCATCAGTGGTGTCGGGGATTCTGAGCAGTTCTTC.

The chain uses TRBV5-1 and TRBJ1-2, with D possibly matching TRBD1 (5 bases). In germline, CDR1 is SGHRS, CDR2 YFSETQ. The ends were cut back, 0 bases at V and 6 bases at J, with 12 bases in the middle. This CDR3 contains 14 residues. The DNA for the CDR3 is TGCGCCAGCAGCTTGGTTCGGGGGGAAGATGGCTACACCTTC. This sequence encodes CASSLVRGEDGYTF.

The J gene is TRBJ2-3, the V gene TRBV3-1 (or the pseudogene TRBV3-2); the D gene is possibly TRBD2 (5 bases). Trimming took off 5 bases at V and 6 bases at J, with 9 bases between the two ends. The CDR3 contains 12 residues. Germline V CDR1 and CDR2: LGHDT, YNNKEL (reference sequence). Written as DNA, the CDR3 is TGTGCCAGCAGCGTCACGGGGGATACGCAGTATTTT. This encodes CASSVTGDTQYF.

The chain recombines TRBV7-8 with TRBJ2-5; 7 bases line up with TRBD2. CDR3 length equals 15 residues. V shed 3 bases and J 3 bases; nucleotides not matched to a gene: 7. The germline CDR1 and CDR2 sequences are SGHVS and FQNEAQ. CDR3 region: CASSFFAGEKETQYF. The CDR3 DNA is TGTGCCAGCAGCTTCTTCGCGGGAGAAAAAGAGACCCAGTACTTC.

The J gene is TRBJ1-2, the V gene TRBV5-1; D is possibly TRBD1 (5 bases). CDR3 length equals 13 residues. The V end lost 4 bases, the J end lost 6 bases, and 13 bases lay between the germline ends. Per germline, CDR1 SGHRS and CDR2 YFSETQ. The CDR3 here is CASSEGEFHGYTF. Here the CDR3 DNA reads TGCGCCAGCAGCGAAGGGGAATTCCATGGCTACACCTTC.

The rearrangement links TRBV3-1 (or the pseudogene TRBV3-2) to TRBJ1-4; D uncertain. The V and J ends lost 2 bases and 0 bases respectively, with 7 bases between them. Germline values: CDR1 LGHDT, CDR2 YNNKEL (reference sequence). The CDR3 sequence is 15 residues long. The CDR3 DNA reads as TGTGCCAGCAGCCAATCAGGTGCAACTAATGAAAAACTGTTTTTT. Its translation: CASSQSGATNEKLFF.

The rearrangement links TRBV24-1 to TRBJ1-1; D is undetermined. Germline lookup yields CDR1 KGHDR and CDR2 SFDVKD. V lost 9 bases to trimming and J lost 1 base, with 14 bases between them. The CDR3 length is 14 residues. CDR3 amino acids: CATRSIGENTEAFF. In DNA form, the CDR3 reads TGTGCCACCCGTTCCATCGGGGAGAACACTGAAGCTTTCTTT.

V usage is TRBV20-1 and J usage is TRBJ2-7; D is uncertain. The V end lost 6 bases, the J end lost 6 bases, and 12 bases lay between the germline ends. Per the germline V gene, CDR1 is DFQATT and CDR2 is SNEGSKA (reference sequence). This CDR3 is built from 11 residues. CDR3 residues: CSANSKLEQYF. CDR3 nucleotides: TGCAGTGCAAATAGCAAGCTCGAGCAGTACTTC.

The genes are TRBV11-2 and TRBJ1-4, with 8 positions matching TRBD1. CDR3 length equals 14 residues. The germline V gene has CDR1 SGHAT and CDR2 FQNNGV. J gave up 4 bases and V 7 bases, and 5 bases lay outside the gene matches. CDR3 coding DNA: TGTGCCAGCACCAGGACAGGGCGTAATGAAAAACTGTTTTTT. This translates into CASTRTGRNEKLFF. The variable domain in full, with the rest retrieved from reference TRBV11-2 and TRBJ1-4, is EAGVAQSPRYKIIEKRQSVAFWCNPISGHATLYWYQQILGQGPKLLIQFQNNGVVDDSQLPKDRFSAERLKGVDSTLKIQPAKLEDSAVYLCASTRTGRNEKLFFGSGTQLSVL.

The chain recombines TRBV18 with TRBJ1-1; tentatively, D is TRBD1 (5 bases). Trimming left V 10 bases short and J 1 base short, with 16 bases between. The CDR3 length is 14 residues. The germline V gene encodes CDR1 KGHSH and CDR2 LQKENI. The CDR3 is CATLTGGGNTEAFF. CDR3 nucleotides: TGTGCCACCCTCACCGGGGGAGGGAACACTGAAGCTTTCTTT. The full variable domain, with the rest looked up from reference TRBV18 and TRBJ1-1, is NAGVMQNPRHLVRRRGQEARLRCSPMKGHSHVYWYRQLPEEGLKFMVYLQKENIIDESGMPKERFSAEFPKEGPSILRIQQVVRGDSAAYFCATLTGGGNTEAFFGQGTRLTVV.

The rearrangement uses TRBV9 and TRBJ1-1, with 8 positions matching TRBD1. Trimming cost V 3 bases and J 6 bases; bases outside gene matches: 13. The CDR3 runs 16 residues. The germline V gene has CDR1 SGDLS and CDR2 YYNGEE. Here the CDR3 DNA reads TGTGCCAGCAGCGCTCCGGGACAGGCCGCGTCGGCTGAAGCTTTCTTT. Translated: CASSAPGQAASAEAFF.

This chain joins TRBV24-1 and TRBJ2-1; TRBD2 matches 7 bases. The CDR3 sequence is 13 residues long. Per germline, CDR1 KGHDR and CDR2 SFDVKD. J gave up 4 bases and V 6 bases, and 2 bases lay outside the gene matches. CDR3 region: CATSLGGYNEQFF. The CDR3 region has the DNA TGTGCCACCAGTCTGGGGGGGTACAATGAGCAGTTCTTC.

The chain links TRBV9 to TRBJ1-2, with D possibly TRBD1 on 5 matching bases. This CDR3 spans 15 amino acids. Looked up from germline, CDR1 is SGDLS and CDR2 is YYNGEE. The V and J ends lost 0 bases and 5 bases respectively, with 14 bases between them. The DNA for the CDR3 is TGTGCCAGCAGCGTAGATGGACAACAACTTTATGGCTACACCTTC. This gives the protein CASSVDGQQLYGYTF.

The V call is TRBV30, the J call TRBJ2-7; 8 bases fit TRBD2. In germline, CDR1 is GTSNPN, CDR2 SVGIG (reference sequence). There are 19 residues in the CDR3. V lost 0 bases to trimming and J lost 3 bases; unmatched junction nucleotides: 19. The CDR3 spells CAWSVRASGPRGGYYEQYF. CDR3 nucleotides: TGTGCCTGGAGTGTAAGGGCTAGCGGCCCTCGGGGGGGTTACTACGAGCAGTACTTC. Drawing the rest from reference TRBV30 and TRBJ2-7, the complete variable domain is SQTIHQWPATLVQPVGSPLSLECTVEGTSNPNLYWYRQAAGRGLQLLFYSVGIGQISSEVPQNLSASRPQDRQFILSSKKLLLSDSGFYLCAWSVRASGPRGGYYEQYFGPGTRLTVT.

The chain is built from TRBV7-6 and TRBJ1-2, with a weak D call TRBD1 (5 bases). CDR1 and CDR2 (germline): SGHVS, FNYEAQ. Between the trimmed V and J ends, which lost 1 base and 8 bases, there was a span of 14 bases. This CDR3 comprises 14 residues. CDR3 in DNA: TGTGCCAGCAGCTTAGGGGCGGGGCGTGAGGGCTACACCTTC. Encoded protein: CASSLGAGREGYTF.

The V and J genes are TRBV2 and TRBJ1-1; D may be TRBD1 (5 bases). The CDR3 consists of 14 residues. Between the trimmed V and J ends, which lost 5 bases and 1 base, there was a span of 11 bases. Germline assignment: CDR1 SNHLY and CDR2 FYNNEI. CDR3 DNA sequence: TGTGCCAGCAGTCTTTACGGGGGGAACACTGAAGCTTTCTTT. Amino acids: CASSLYGGNTEAFF.

The chain recombines TRBV6-5 with TRBJ1-2; 8 bases match TRBD1. The trim removed 4 bases at V and 7 bases at J, leaving 8 bases unmatched. The germline CDR1 and CDR2 sequences are MNHEY and SVGAGI. The CDR3 has 14 amino acids. CDR3 in amino acids: CASSSRQGRGGYTF. For the CDR3, the DNA is TGTGCCAGCAGTTCCCGACAGGGGCGGGGTGGCTACACCTTC.